This T cell receptor beta chain was identified in a study of chemoradiotherapy in HPV16-positive cancers. The germline gives CDR1 WNHNN, CDR2 SYGVQD (reference sequence). Trimming took off 0 bases at V and 6 bases at J, with 13 bases between the two ends. CDR3 size: 15 residues. Sequencing used immunoSEQ multiplex PCR; TCRdb keeps in-frame clones, though not all of them. Among some 14,000 clones listed, approximately 91% were seen once. A note on this clone: Its antigen remains unknown.

Study-level findings and limits: Candidate HPV-specific clones and E7-related TCR motifs grew in tumor during treatment.

The rearrangement joins TRBV10-1 to TRBJ2-3; D is undetermined. This sample comprised blood, obtained from a patient who underwent chemoradiotherapy. The sequence derives from a human donor with HPV-associated anogenital cancer. CDR3 sequence reads: CASSESGYIGDTQYF. The CDR3 nucleotides are TGCGCCAGCAGTGAGTCCGGGTACATTGGGGATACGCAGTATTTT.